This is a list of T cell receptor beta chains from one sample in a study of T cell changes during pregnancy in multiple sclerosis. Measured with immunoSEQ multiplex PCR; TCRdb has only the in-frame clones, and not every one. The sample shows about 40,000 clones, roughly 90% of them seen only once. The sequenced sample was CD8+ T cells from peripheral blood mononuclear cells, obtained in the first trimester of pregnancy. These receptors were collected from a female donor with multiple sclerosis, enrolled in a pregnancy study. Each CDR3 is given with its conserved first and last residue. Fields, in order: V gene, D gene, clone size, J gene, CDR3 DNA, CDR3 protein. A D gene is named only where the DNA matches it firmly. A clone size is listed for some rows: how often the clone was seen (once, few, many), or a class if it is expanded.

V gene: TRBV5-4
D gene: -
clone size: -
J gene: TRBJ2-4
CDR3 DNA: TGTGCCAGCAGCACGACGGAGAAAAACATTCAGTACTTC
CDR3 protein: CASSTTEKNIQYF

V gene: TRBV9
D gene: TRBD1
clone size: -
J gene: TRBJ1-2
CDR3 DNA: TGTGCCAGCAGTCCCGCCGGACAGGAAAGCTATGGCTACACCTTC
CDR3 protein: CASSPAGQESYGYTF

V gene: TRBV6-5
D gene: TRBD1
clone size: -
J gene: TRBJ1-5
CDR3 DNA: TGTGCCAGCAGTAGACAGGGATTTAGCAATCAGCCCCAGCATTTT
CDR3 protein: CASSRQGFSNQPQHF

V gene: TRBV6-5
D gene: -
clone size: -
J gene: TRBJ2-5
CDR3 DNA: TGTGCCAGCAGTTCGGGGGACTTCCAAGAGACCCAGTACTTC
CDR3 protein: CASSSGDFQETQYF

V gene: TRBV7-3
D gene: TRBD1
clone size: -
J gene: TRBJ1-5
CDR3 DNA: TGTGCCAGCAGCTCAACAGGGGGTCAGCCCCAGCATTTT
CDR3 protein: CASSSTGGQPQHF

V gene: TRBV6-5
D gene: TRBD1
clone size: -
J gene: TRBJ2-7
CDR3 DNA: TGTGCCAGCAGTTACTCGAGGACAGGGGCCGAGCAGTACTTC
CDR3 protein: CASSYSRTGAEQYF

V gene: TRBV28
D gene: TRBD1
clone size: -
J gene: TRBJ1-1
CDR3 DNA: TGTGCCAGCAGTTTACCACCAGGGGGCGAGTACACTGAAGCTTTCTTT
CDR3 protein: CASSLPPGGEYTEAFF

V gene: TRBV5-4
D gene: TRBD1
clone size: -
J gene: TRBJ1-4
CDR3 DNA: TGTGCCAGCAGCTCCCGGGACAGGACCTTTGAACTGTTTTTT
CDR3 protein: CASSSRDRTFELFF

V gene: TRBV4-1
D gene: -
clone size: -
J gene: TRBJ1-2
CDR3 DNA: TGCGCCAGCAGCCAAGCTGGAGGGGACTATGGCTACACCTTC
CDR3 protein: CASSQAGGDYGYTF

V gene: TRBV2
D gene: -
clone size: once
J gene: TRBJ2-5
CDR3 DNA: TGTGCCAGCACCGAGTGGGCGGGCCAACAAGAGACCCAGTACTTC
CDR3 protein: CASTEWAGQQETQYF

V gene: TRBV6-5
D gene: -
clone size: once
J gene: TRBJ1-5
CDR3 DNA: TGTGCCAGCAGTTCAGCAGGGCCGGTGCAGCCCCAGCATTTT
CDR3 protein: CASSSAGPVQPQHF

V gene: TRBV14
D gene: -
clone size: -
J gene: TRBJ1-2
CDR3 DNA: TGTGCCAGCAGCCAAATCCCCCTTAGAGGGGGTTATGGCTACACCTTC
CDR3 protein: CASSQIPLRGGYGYTF

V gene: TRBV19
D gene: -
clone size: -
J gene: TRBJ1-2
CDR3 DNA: TGTGCCAGTAGTCCGGGACTGGACTATGGCTACACCTTC
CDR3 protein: CASSPGLDYGYTF

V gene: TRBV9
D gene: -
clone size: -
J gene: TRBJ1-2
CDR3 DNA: TGTGCCAGCAGCGCCGGGGGGGGTCAGGACGGCTACACCTTC
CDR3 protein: CASSAGGGQDGYTF

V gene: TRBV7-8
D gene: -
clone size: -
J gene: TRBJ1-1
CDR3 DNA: TGTGCCAGCAGCGTACAGGGGAACACTGAAGCTTTCTTT
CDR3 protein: CASSVQGNTEAFF

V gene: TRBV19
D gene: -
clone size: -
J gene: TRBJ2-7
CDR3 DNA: TGTGCCAGTAGACCCGGTACAGGGACCTACGAGCAGTACTTC
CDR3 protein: CASRPGTGTYEQYF

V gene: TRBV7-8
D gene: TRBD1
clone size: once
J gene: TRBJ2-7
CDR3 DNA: TGTGCCAGCAGCTCAGGACAGGCGGTTTCCTACGAGCAGTACTTC
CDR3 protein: CASSSGQAVSYEQYF

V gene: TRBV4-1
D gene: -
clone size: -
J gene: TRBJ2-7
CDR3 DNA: TGCGCCAGCAGCCAAGTTTCAGGGGCGGTATACGAGCAGTACTTC
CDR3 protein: CASSQVSGAVYEQYF

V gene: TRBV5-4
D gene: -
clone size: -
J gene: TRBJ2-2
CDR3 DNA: TGTGCCAGCAGCTCTCTAGATTCGAACACCGGGGAGCTGTTTTTT
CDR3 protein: CASSSLDSNTGELFF

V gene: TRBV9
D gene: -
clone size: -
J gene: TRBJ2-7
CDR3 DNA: TGTGCCAGCAGCGTAGCTGCAGGGCTCTCCTACGAGCAGTACTTC
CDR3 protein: CASSVAAGLSYEQYF

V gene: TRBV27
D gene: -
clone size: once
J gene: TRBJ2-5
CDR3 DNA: TGTGCCAGCACTACAGGGGGGGACCAAGAGACCCAGTACTTC
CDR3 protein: CASTTGGDQETQYF

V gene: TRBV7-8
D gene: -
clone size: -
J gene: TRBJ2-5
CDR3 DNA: TGTGCCAGCAGCTCTCTCGGGACTTACCTGTCGGAGACCCAGTACTTC
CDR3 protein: CASSSLGTYLSETQYF

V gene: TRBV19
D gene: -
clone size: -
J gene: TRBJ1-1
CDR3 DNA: TGTGCCAGTAGTATAACCGGCGCGGGATCGGCTGAAGCTTTCTTT
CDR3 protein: CASSITGAGSAEAFF

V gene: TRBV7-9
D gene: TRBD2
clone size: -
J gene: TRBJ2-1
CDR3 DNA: TGTGCCAGCAGCTCCGGGGGGAATGAGCAGTTCTTC
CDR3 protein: CASSSGGNEQFF

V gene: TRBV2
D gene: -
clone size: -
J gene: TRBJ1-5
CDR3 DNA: TGTGCCAGCAGTGACAGTATCAGCAATCAGCCCCAGCATTTT
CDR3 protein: CASSDSISNQPQHF

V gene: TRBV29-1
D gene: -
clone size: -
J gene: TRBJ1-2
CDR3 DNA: TGCAGCGTGGTCCCCGGGAGGTTATTCAAGGATGGCTACACCTTC
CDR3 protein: CSVVPGRLFKDGYTF

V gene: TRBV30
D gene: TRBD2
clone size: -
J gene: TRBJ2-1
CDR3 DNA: TGTGCCTGGAGGAGTAACCTCGCCGGACTAGCGGCCAATTACAATGAGCAGTTCTTC
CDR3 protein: CAWRSNLAGLAANYNEQFF

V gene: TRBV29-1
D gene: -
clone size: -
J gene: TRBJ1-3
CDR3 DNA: TGCAGCGTTGAAGACTACAGTGAAGGAAACACCATATATTTT
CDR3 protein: CSVEDYSEGNTIYF

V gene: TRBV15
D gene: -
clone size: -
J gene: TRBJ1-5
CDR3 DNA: TGTGCCACCAGCAGAGACCAGCCGGGATCTGGGAGCAATCAGCCCCAGCATTTT
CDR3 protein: CATSRDQPGSGSNQPQHF

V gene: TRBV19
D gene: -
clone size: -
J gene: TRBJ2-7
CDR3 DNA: TGTGCCAGTAGTATATTCAGGGGATCCTCCTACGAGCAGTACTTC
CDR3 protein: CASSIFRGSSYEQYF

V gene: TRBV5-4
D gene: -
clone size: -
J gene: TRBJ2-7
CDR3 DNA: TGTGCCAGCATGGGCAGGGGCTCCGCCGAGCAGTACTTC
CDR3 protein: CASMGRGSAEQYF

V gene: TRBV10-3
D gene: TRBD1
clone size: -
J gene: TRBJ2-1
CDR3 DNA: TGTGCCACCCAGACAGGGAGCTCCTACAATGAGCAGTTCTTC
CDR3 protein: CATQTGSSYNEQFF

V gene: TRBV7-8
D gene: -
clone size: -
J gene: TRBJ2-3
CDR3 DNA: TGTGCCAGCAGCTTATATGCGGGCACAGATACGCAGTATTTT
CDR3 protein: CASSLYAGTDTQYF

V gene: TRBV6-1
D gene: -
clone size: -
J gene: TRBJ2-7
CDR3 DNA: TGTGCCAGCAGTGAAAACAGGAGAAGCTCCTACGAGCAGTACTTC
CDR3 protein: CASSENRRSSYEQYF

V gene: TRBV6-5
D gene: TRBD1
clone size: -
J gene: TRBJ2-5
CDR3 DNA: TGTGCCAGCAGTCCGGGACAGCACTATAGGACCCAGTACTTC
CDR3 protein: CASSPGQHYRTQYF

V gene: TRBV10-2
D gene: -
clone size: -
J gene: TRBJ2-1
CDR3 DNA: TGCGCCAGCAGACTAACGGGGGGCAGCTCCTACAATGAGCAGTTCTTC
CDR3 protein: CASRLTGGSSYNEQFF

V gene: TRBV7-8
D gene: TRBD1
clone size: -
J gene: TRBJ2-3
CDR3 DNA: TGTGCCAGCAGCTTAGCGTCAGGGGGCAGGACAGATACGCAGTATTTT
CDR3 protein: CASSLASGGRTDTQYF

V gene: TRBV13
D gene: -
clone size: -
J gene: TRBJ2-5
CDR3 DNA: TGTGCCAGCAGCTCCCGACAGGCTTCCCAAGAGACCCAGTACTTC
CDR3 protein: CASSSRQASQETQYF

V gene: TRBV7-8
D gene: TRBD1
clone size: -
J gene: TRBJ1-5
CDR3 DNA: TGTGCCAGCAGCTTAGGAGGGGGCGGACCTGATCAGCCCCAGCATTTT
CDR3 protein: CASSLGGGGPDQPQHF

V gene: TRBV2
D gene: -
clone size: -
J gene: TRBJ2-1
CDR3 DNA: TGTGCCAGCCAACTACAGGGCAATGAGCAGTTCTTC
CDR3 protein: CASQLQGNEQFF

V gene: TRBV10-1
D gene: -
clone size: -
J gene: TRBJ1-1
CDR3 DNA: TGCGCCAGCAGTGAGGCGGGCGAGAACACTGAAGCTTTCTTT
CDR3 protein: CASSEAGENTEAFF

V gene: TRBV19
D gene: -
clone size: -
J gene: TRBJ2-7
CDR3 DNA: TGTGCCAGTAGAGCTCTCGGGGGGCCCTACGAGCAGTACTTC
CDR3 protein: CASRALGGPYEQYF

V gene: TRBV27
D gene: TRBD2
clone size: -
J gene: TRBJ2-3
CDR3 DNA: TGTGCCAGCAGTCCTCTAGCGGGGGGGGCTGCATATTTT
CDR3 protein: CASSPLAGGAAYF

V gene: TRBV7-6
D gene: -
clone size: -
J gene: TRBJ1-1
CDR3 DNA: TGTGCCAGCAGCCCGGGGGGCAGGAACACTGAAGCTTTCTTT
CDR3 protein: CASSPGGRNTEAFF

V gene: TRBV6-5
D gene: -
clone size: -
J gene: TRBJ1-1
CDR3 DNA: TGTGCCAGCAGTTACTTACAGGGCATGAACACTGAAGCTTTCTTT
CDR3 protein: CASSYLQGMNTEAFF

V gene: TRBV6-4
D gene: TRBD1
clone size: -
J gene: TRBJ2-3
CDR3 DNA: TGTGCCAGCAGTTCTACCACAGGGGGCGCAGATACGCAGTATTTT
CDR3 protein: CASSSTTGGADTQYF

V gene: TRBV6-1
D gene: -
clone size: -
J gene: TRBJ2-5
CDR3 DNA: TGTGCCAGCAGTGAATTGGCGGGGGCGTCGGAGACCCAGTACTTC
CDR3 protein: CASSELAGASETQYF

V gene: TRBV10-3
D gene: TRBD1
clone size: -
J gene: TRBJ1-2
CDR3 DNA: TGTGCCATCAGCCGAGAAAAGACAGGGTGGAATGGCTACACCTTC
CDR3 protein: CAISREKTGWNGYTF

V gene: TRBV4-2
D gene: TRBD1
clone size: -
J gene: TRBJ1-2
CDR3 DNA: TGTGCCAGCAGCCTTGACAGGGGGCTTAACTATGGCTACACCTTC
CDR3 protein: CASSLDRGLNYGYTF

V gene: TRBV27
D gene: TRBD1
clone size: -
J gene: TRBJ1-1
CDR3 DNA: TGTGCCAGCAGTTTAGGGACAGGGGTTATCGAAGCTTTCTTT
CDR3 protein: CASSLGTGVIEAFF

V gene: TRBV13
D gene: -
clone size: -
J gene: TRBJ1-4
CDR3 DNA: TGTGCCAGCAGCTTGACAGGACCCGAAAAACTGTTTTTT
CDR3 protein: CASSLTGPEKLFF

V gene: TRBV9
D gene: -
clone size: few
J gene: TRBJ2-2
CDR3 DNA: TGTGCCAGCAGCCCCCACCATGGGCTTAACACCGGGGAGCTGTTTTTT
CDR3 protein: CASSPHHGLNTGELFF

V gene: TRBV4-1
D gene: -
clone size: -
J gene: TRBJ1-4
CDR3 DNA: TGCGCCAGCAGCCAAGTAGGGGGTGGCAATGAAAAACTGTTTTTT
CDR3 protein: CASSQVGGGNEKLFF